This T cell receptor (beta chain) emerged from a study of vaccination effects on CD4 cells after COVID-19. Findings and limits, study-wide: After vaccination, spike-reactive clones in convalescents were mostly new vaccine-induced clones.

The method was immunoSEQ multiplex PCR; TCRdb's version includes in-frame clones alone and lacks a portion of them. The sample comprises approximately 70,000 clones, around 72% of which are singletons, and more than 5% rests with the top ten. Germline-derived CDR1 and CDR2 are SNHLY and FYNNEI. The CDR3 sequence is 13 residues long. Trimming took off 4 bases at V and 5 bases at J, with 9 bases between the two ends. A note on this clone: As yet, its antigen is unknown.

Before sequencing took place, the ViraFEST assay used viral peptide pools to expand antigen-specific CD4+ T cells. Culture proceeded for approximately 10 days, and CD4+ T cells were then isolated. The infection with SARS-CoV-2 (confirmed by PCR) occurred in this person between March and December 2020. The researchers cultured 1.9 million or so PBMC per well with roughly 9.5 IU/ml IL-2 and approximately 9.3 ug/ml peptides. Half-medium replacement with IL-2 medium occurred on days 3 and 7. The sequence was collected from a human donor who had a prior SARS-CoV-2 infection. The genes are TRBV2 and TRBJ2-1; TRBD1 is a possible D gene (5 bases). The sequences come from CD4+ T cells from PBMCs cultured with HIV peptides, collected before COVID-19 vaccination. Noted subset: HIV-1 Nef peptide pool negative control/reference culture. CDR3 DNA: TGTGCCAGCAGTGCGGACACCCACAATGAGCAGTTCTTC. Translation: CASSADTHNEQFF.